Detailed here is one TCR beta chain. This entry is derived from a study of blood T cell repertoires in COVID-19. Background on the study: The origin of the acute and convalescent COVID-19 samples was the United States, Italy and Spain. The cDNA or gDNA used as material had been derived from T cells, B-cell-depleted T cells, or PBMCs.

Original methodology: The assay estimated nucleated cells by amplifying reference gene primers. Method: immunoSEQ multiplex PCR; TCRdb's copy keeps in-frame clones and lacks some. From that table come the V and J calls and clone size; the DNA was used to work out D and trimming. The sample lists some 35,000 clones; roughly 82% were seen once. The clonotype was recovered from a man at least 80 years old with active or convalescent COVID-19. Material for sequencing was peripheral blood.

CDR3 sequence reads: CASSLGQGANNEQFF. The CDR3 bases are TGCGCCAGCAGCCTCGGACAGGGGGCCAACAATGAGCAGTTCTTC. The chain combines TRBV4-3 with TRBJ2-1, with 11 bases fitting TRBD1. The CDR3 consists of 15 residues. With V trimmed by 4 bases and J by 5 bases, 4 bases remained unmatched. Germline CDR1 is LGHNA and CDR2 is YSLEER.